A single sample gave rise to the 21 T cell receptor beta chains below, sequenced in a study of beta chain features in type 1 diabetes. Study-wide results and limits: All four CD4+ subsets from Type 1 diabetes patients carried moderately but significantly shorter TCRB CDR3s.

Their antigen targets remain unknown. Reverse transcribing all isolated RNA meant expressed TCRB transcripts were sequenced. Libraries were prepared by immunoSEQ multiplex PCR; TCRdb keeps only in-frame clonotypes and omits some of them. Counted here are some 660,000 clones, around 15% occurring once; the ten biggest clones make up approximately 0.042%. Sequencing input: naive CD4+ T cells from blood. Receptors were obtained from a man aged 18 to 30 with type 1 diabetes.

As for this clone: Different DNA sequences within this sample yield the same CDR3. The chain has TRBV18 and TRBJ2-3; D not certain. The CDR3 is made up of 14 amino acids. Per the germline V gene, CDR1 is KGHSH and CDR2 is LQKENI. Trimming pared 2 bases from V and 4 bases from J, leaving 10 bases between. CDR3 DNA: TGTGCCAGCTCACCAGGCCTCGCCCCAGATACGCAGTATTTT. It translates to CASSPGLAPDTQYF.

This clone was seen a few times. The rearrangement uses TRBV28 and TRBJ2-3; 10 bases are shared with TRBD2. Germline V gives CDR1 MDHEN, CDR2 SYDVKM. Trimming removed 3 bases from V and 6 bases from J; junction bases left unmatched: 12. The CDR3 loop spans 17 amino acids. The CDR3 DNA reads TGTGCCAGCAGTTTTGCAGGACTAGCGGACCCCCGGGATACGCAGTATTTT. Amino acids: CASSFAGLADPRDTQYF.

This clone was detected only a few times. The genes are TRBV30 and TRBJ2-1; D is uncertain. Germline V gives CDR1 GTSNPN, CDR2 SVGIG (reference sequence). This CDR3 is 12 amino acids long. The ends were cut back, 0 bases at V and 11 bases at J, with 11 bases in the middle. In DNA, the CDR3 is TGTGCCTGGAGTGTAGAACTGATTAAGCAGTTCTTC. The encoded protein is CAWSVELIKQFF.

The chain recombines TRBV6-4 with TRBJ2-3; D uncertain. The CDR3 loop spans 13 amino acids. The germline CDR1 and CDR2 sequences are MRHNA and SNTAGT. Trimming left V 0 bases short and J 8 bases short, with 9 bases between. The CDR3, as DNA: TGTGCCAGCAGTGACTCTGGAGTAGGTACGCAGTATTTT. This codes for CASSDSGVGTQYF.

The chain has TRBV2 and TRBJ2-7; TRBD1 agrees at 10 bases. V gave up 5 bases and J gave up 2 bases; unmatched junction bases: 6. The CDR3 extends over 15 amino acids. Germline lookup yields CDR1 SNHLY and CDR2 FYNNEI. The CDR3 protein is CASSNDRGQTYEQYF. The CDR3 nucleotides are TGTGCCAGCAGTAACGACAGGGGGCAGACCTACGAGCAGTACTTC.

The chain uses TRBV4-1 and TRBJ2-1; maybe TRBD2 (5 bases). The CDR3 covers 17 residues. The germline V gene encodes CDR1 MGHRA and CDR2 YSYEKL. V was cut by 2 bases and J by 13 bases, with 27 bases left in between. The CDR3 protein is CASSQKSTGILAGGQFF. The CDR3 nucleotides read TGCGCCAGCAGCCAAAAATCTACCGGCATTCTAGCCGGCGGTCAGTTCTTC.

Only a few counts were recorded for this clone. The CDR3 region is CASSVMAANYGYTF. CDR3 nucleotides: TGTGCCAGCAGTGTAATGGCAGCGAACTATGGCTACACCTTC. This sequence joins TRBV2 and TRBJ1-2; D remains ambiguous. The CDR3 covers 14 residues. The germline CDR1 and CDR2 sequences are SNHLY and FYNNEI. Deletions cut 4 bases from V and 2 bases from J, with 11 bases between.

The V call is TRBV2, the J call TRBJ2-2; perhaps TRBD2 as D (6 bases). Per the germline V gene, CDR1 is SNHLY and CDR2 is FYNNEI. With 1 base removed from V and 5 bases from J, the gap between germline ends came to 8 bases. This CDR3 comprises 14 residues. The CDR3 bases are TGTGCCAGCAGTGAAGTGGGGGGAACCGGGGAGCTGTTTTTT. This codes for CASSEVGGTGELFF.

This clone was counted a few times. The chain uses TRBV18 and TRBJ2-1; 13 bases agree with TRBD2. CDR3 length: 16 residues. Per germline, CDR1 KGHSH and CDR2 LQKENI. V was pared by 6 bases and J by 7 bases, with 9 bases of the junction left unmatched. The CDR3 DNA reads as TGTGCCAGCTCGTTAGGGACTAGCGGGGATTTAAATGAGCAGTTCTTC. Protein: CASSLGTSGDLNEQFF.

This clone has a handful of counts. This chain connects TRBV13 to TRBJ2-3, with TRBD2 identical over 15 bases. J was trimmed by 1 base and V by 0 bases; bases with no gene match: 5. Germline V lookup: CDR1 PRHDT, CDR2 FYEKMQ (reference sequence). There are 19 residues in the CDR3. The chain's CDR3 is CASSLGGLAGGPRTDTQYF. The CDR3 bases are TGTGCCAGCAGCTTAGGCGGACTAGCGGGAGGGCCACGCACAGATACGCAGTATTTT. Filled out from reference TRBV13 and TRBJ2-3, the complete variable domain reads AAGVIQSPRHLIKEKRETATLKCYPIPRHDTVYWYQQGPGQDPQFLISFYEKMQSDKGSIPDRFSAQQFSDYHSELNMSSLELGDSALYFCASSLGGLAGGPRTDTQYFGPGTRLTVL.

The CDR3: CASSLKDSDTQYF. The CDR3 bases are TGTGCCAGCAGCTTAAAGGACTCAGATACGCAGTATTTT. V is TRBV7-9 and J is TRBJ2-3; D may be TRBD2 (5 bases). CDR3 length: 13 residues. V lost 2 bases and J lost 4, with 7 bases in between. The germline V gene has CDR1 SEHNR and CDR2 FQNEAQ (reference sequence).

The chain has TRBV5-4 and TRBJ2-7, with 9 bases that match TRBD1. V shed 4 bases, J shed 4 bases, and the junction held 9 bases outside the gene matches. This CDR3 spans 15 amino acids. The germline CDR1 and CDR2 sequences are SGHNT and YYREEE (reference sequence). CDR3 sequence reads: CASSRVGQGSYEQYF. The DNA for the CDR3 is TGTGCCAGCAGCAGGGTAGGACAGGGGTCTTACGAGCAGTACTTC.

This clone came up a few times. The rearrangement uses TRBV14 and TRBJ2-7, with TRBD2 identical over 7 bases. The CDR3 is 17 residues long. The germline CDR1 and CDR2 sequences are SGHDN and FVKESK. The ends lost 0 bases at V and 3 bases at J; junction bases unmatched: 11. CDR3 residues: CASSQDRGSGSYYEQYF. CDR3 sequence (DNA): TGTGCCAGCAGCCAAGATCGAGGTAGCGGGTCCTACTACGAGCAGTACTTC.

The V and J genes are TRBV25-1 and TRBJ1-5; perhaps TRBD1 as D (5 bases). This CDR3 spans 15 amino acids. V shed 6 bases and J shed 2 bases, with 14 bases lying between them. CDR1 and CDR2 from the germline V gene are MGHDK and SYGVNS. CDR3 sequence reads: CASSGTRLGNQPQHF. In DNA form, the CDR3 reads TGTGCCAGCAGCGGGACGAGGCTAGGCAATCAGCCCCAGCATTTT.

There are a few counts of this clone. This sequence joins TRBV9 and TRBJ2-3, with D tentatively TRBD2 (6 bases). The length of the CDR3 is 15 residues. Germline lookup yields CDR1 SGDLS and CDR2 YYNGEE. Trimming removed 0 bases from V and 2 bases from J, with 10 bases in between. Here the CDR3 reads CASSVVGGITDTQYF. As DNA, the CDR3 is TGTGCCAGCAGCGTAGTTGGGGGGATCACAGATACGCAGTATTTT.

This clone was observed a few times. V usage is TRBV7-2 and J usage is TRBJ2-5, with D possibly matching TRBD2 (6 bases). The V end lost 1 base, the J end lost 4 bases, and 10 bases lay between the germline ends. Germline CDR1 and CDR2: SGHTA and FQGNSA. This CDR3 is built from 14 residues. CDR3 loop: CASSLELAGETQYF. In nucleotides, the CDR3 is TGTGCCAGCAGCTTAGAACTAGCAGGAGAGACCCAGTACTTC.

This clone was picked up a small number of times. The chain is built from TRBV5-1 and TRBJ2-1; 10 bases are a match to TRBD2. The CDR3 sequence is 15 residues long. V shed 3 bases, J shed 9 bases, and the junction held 9 bases outside the gene matches. Germline loops: CDR1 SGHRS, CDR2 YFSETQ. For the CDR3, the DNA is TGCGCCAGCAGCTCCCTCACTAGCGGGGTCACTGAGCAGTTCTTC. Residues: CASSSLTSGVTEQFF.

The rearrangement joins TRBV27 to TRBJ2-7; D is possibly TRBD1 (6 bases). Germline CDR1 MNHEY, CDR2 SMNVEV (reference sequence). V lost 8 bases and J 3 bases, leaving 14 bases between the germline ends. The CDR3 sequence is 13 residues long. The CDR3 DNA reads TGTGCCAGCGGAGGACAGAAACGCTACGAGCAGTACTTC. This codes for CASGGQKRYEQYF.

This sequence joins TRBV11-2 and TRBJ2-7; D is possibly TRBD2 (6 bases). CDR1 is SGHAT and CDR2 is FQNNGV in the germline V gene. There are 18 residues in the CDR3. Trimming took off 6 bases at V and 0 bases at J, with 24 bases between the two ends. The CDR3 reads CASRALRAGPRSSYEQYF. CDR3 bases: TGTGCCAGCAGGGCCCTTAGGGCGGGACCCAGGAGCTCCTACGAGCAGTACTTC.

The V and J genes are TRBV30 and TRBJ1-3, with TRBD1 as a possible D gene (5 bases). CDR1 is GTSNPN and CDR2 is SVGIG in the germline V gene (reference sequence). The CDR3 runs 14 residues. V shed 4 bases and J shed 0 bases, with 10 bases lying between them. For the CDR3, the DNA is TGTGCCTGGATAAAGGGGAGCTCTGGAAACACCATATATTTT. This codes for CAWIKGSSGNTIYF.

This clone was seen a few times. The rearrangement links TRBV29-1 to TRBJ2-4; tentatively, D is TRBD1 (6 bases). Germline CDR1 and CDR2: SQVTM and ANQGSEA. V was clipped by 5 bases and J by 2 bases, with 10 bases between them. The CDR3 consists of 13 residues. The CDR3 DNA reads as TGCAGCGTTATGGACAGCCCCAAAAACATTCAGTACTTC. Its protein is CSVMDSPKNIQYF.